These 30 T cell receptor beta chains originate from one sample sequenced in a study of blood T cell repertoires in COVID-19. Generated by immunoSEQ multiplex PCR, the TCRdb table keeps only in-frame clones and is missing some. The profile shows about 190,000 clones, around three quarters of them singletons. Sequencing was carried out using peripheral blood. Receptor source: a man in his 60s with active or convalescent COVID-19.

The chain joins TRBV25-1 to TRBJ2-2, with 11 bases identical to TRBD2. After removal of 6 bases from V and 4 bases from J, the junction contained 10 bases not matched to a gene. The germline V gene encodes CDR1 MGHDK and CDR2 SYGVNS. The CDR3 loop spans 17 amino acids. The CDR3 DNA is TGTGCCAGCAGAGGGACTAGCGGAGGAGGGCCCACCGGGGAGCTGTTTTTT. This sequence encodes CASRGTSGGGPTGELFF.

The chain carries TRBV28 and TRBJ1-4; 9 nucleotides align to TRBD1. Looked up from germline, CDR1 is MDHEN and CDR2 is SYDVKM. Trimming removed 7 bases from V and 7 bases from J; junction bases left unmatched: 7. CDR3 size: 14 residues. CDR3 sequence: CASTPGQGPEKLFF. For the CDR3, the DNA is TGTGCCAGCACGCCGGGACAGGGACCTGAAAAACTGTTTTTT.

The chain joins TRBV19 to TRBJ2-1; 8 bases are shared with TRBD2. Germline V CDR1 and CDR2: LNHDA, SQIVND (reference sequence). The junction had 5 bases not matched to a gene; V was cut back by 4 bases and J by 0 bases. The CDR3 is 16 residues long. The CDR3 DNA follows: TGTGCCAGTAGTACCCAAAGCGGGAGCTCCTACAATGAGCAGTTCTTC. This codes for CASSTQSGSSYNEQFF.

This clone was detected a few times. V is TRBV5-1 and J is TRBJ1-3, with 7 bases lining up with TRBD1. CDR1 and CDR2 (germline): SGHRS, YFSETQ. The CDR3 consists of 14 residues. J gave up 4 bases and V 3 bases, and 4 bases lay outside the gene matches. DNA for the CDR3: TGCGCCAGCAGCTGGGGGACAGAAGGAAACACCATATATTTT. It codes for CASSWGTEGNTIYF.

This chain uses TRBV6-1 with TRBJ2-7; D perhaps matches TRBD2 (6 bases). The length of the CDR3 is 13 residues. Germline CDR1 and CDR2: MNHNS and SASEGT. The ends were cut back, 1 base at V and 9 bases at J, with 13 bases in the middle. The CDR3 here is CASSEGVLGLQYF. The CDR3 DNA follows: TGTGCCAGCAGTGAAGGGGTGCTGGGACTGCAGTACTTC.

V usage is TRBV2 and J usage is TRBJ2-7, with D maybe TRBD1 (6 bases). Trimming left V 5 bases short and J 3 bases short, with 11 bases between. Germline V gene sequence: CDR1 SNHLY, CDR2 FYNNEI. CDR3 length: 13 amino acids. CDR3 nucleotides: TGTGCCAGCAGTATCGGCAGGGGCTACGAGCAGTACTTC. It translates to CASSIGRGYEQYF.

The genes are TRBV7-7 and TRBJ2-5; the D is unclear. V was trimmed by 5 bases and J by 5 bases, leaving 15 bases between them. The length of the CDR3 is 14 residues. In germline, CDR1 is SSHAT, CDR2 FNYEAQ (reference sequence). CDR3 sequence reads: CASSLDQSRETQYF. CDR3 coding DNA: TGTGCCAGCAGCCTCGATCAATCACGGGAGACCCAGTACTTC.

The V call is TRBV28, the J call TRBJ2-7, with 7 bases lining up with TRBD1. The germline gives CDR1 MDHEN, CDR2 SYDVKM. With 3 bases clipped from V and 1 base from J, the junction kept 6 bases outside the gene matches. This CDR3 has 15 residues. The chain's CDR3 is CASSFRTGPSYEQYF. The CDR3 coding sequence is TGTGCCAGCAGTTTCCGGACAGGCCCATCCTACGAGCAGTACTTC.

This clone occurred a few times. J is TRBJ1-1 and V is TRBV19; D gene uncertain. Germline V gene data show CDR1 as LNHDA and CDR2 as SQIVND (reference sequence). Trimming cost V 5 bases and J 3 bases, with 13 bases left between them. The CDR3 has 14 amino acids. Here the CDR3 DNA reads TGTGCCAGTAGTTTGACCCCGGGGTACACTGAAGCTTTCTTT. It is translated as CASSLTPGYTEAFF.

The CDR3 DNA follows: TGTGCCACCACCCCAAACGACAGGGGATTCCACGAGCAGTACTTC. Amino acid sequence: CATTPNDRGFHEQYF. The genes are TRBV15 and TRBJ2-7; the match to TRBD1 covers 8 bases. This CDR3 has 15 residues. The germline gives CDR1 LNHNV, CDR2 YYDKDF (reference sequence). V was clipped by 7 bases and J by 5 bases; unmatched bases: 13.

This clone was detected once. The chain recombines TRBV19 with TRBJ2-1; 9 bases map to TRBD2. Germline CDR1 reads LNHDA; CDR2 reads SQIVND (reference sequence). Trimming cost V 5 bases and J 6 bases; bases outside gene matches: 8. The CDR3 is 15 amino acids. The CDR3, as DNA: TGTGCCAGTAGTCCGCTAGCGGGAAGGGGCAATGAGCAGTTCTTC. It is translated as CASSPLAGRGNEQFF.

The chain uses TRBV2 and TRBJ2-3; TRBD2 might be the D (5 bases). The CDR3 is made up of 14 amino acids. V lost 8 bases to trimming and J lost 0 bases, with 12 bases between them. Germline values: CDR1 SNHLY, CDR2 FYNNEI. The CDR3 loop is CASLSGASTDTQYF. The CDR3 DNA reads TGTGCCAGCCTCAGCGGTGCTAGCACAGATACGCAGTATTTT.

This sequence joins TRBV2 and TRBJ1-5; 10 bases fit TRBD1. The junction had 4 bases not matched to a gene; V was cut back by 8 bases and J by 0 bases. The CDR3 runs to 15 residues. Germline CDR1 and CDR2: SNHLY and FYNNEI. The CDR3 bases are TGTGCCAGCTCCCGACAGGGGGCTAGCAATCAGCCCCAGCATTTT. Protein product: CASSRQGASNQPQHF.

The CDR3 DNA reads TGTGCCAGCAGTTACCAGGGATTCTTGAATGAGCAGTTCTTC. It translates to CASSYQGFLNEQFF. The chain carries TRBV6-6 and TRBJ2-1; perhaps TRBD1 as D (5 bases). The CDR3 runs to 14 residues. V gave up 2 bases and J gave up 7 bases, with 12 bases separating them. CDR1 MNHNY and CDR2 SVGAGI come from the germline V gene (reference sequence).

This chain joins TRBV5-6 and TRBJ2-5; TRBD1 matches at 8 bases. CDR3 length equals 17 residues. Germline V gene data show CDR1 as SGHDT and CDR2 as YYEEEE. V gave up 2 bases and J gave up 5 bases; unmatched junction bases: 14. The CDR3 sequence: CASSFFRRPGGRETQYF. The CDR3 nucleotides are TGTGCCAGCAGCTTCTTTAGGAGGCCAGGGGGCAGGGAGACCCAGTACTTC. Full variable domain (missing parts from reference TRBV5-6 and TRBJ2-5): DAGVTQSPTHLIKTRGQQVTLRCSPKSGHDTVSWYQQALGQGPQFIFQYYEEEERQRGNFPDRFSGHQFPNYSSELNVNALLLGDSALYLCASSFFRRPGGRETQYFGPGTRLLVL.

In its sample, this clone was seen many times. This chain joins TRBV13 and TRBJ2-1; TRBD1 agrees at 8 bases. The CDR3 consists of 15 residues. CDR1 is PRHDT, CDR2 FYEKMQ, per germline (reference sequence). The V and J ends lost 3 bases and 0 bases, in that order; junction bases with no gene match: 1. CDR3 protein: CASSFGQGSYNEQFF. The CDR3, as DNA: TGTGCCAGCAGCTTTGGACAGGGCTCCTACAATGAGCAGTTCTTC.

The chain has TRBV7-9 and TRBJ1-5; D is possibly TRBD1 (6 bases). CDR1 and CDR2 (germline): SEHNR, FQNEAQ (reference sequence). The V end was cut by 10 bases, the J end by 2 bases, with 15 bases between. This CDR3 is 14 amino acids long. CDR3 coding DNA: TGTGCCACCCAGACAGGCGGGCGCAATCAGCCCCAGCATTTT. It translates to CATQTGGRNQPQHF.

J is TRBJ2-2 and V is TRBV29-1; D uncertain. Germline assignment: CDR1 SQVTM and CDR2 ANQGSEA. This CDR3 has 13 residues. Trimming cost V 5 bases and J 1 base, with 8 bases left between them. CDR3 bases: TGCAGCGTTACAACCAGGAACACCGGGGAGCTGTTTTTT. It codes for CSVTTRNTGELFF.

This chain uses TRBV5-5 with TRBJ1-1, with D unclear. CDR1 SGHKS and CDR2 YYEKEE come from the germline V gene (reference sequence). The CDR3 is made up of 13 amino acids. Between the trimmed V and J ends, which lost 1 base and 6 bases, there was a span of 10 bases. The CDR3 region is CASSLIWEAEAFF. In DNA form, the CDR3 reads TGTGCCAGCAGCTTGATATGGGAGGCTGAAGCTTTCTTT.

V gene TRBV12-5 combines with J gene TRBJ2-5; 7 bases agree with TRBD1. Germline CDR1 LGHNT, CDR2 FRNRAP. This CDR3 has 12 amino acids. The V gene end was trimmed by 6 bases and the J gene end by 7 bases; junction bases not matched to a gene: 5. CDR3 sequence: CASGRDSSTQYF. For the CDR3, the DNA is TGTGCTAGTGGACGGGACAGCTCGACCCAGTACTTC.

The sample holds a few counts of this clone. In nucleotides, the CDR3 is TGTGCCAGCAGGGGGACAGGAGGTGGGCCCCAGCATTTT. Translating it yields CASRGTGGGPQHF. The J gene is TRBJ1-5, the V gene TRBV2, with 8 positions matching TRBD1. CDR1 is SNHLY, CDR2 FYNNEI, per germline. This CDR3 contains 13 residues. V lost 6 bases to trimming and J lost 9 bases; unmatched junction nucleotides: 7.

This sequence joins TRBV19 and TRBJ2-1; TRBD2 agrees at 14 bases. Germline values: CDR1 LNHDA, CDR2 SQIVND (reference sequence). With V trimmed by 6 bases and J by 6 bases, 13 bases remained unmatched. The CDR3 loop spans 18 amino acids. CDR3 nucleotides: TGTGCCAGTAGGAAGGGACTAGCGGGAGTGCAAGCAAGCAATGAGCAGTTCTTC. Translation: CASRKGLAGVQASNEQFF.

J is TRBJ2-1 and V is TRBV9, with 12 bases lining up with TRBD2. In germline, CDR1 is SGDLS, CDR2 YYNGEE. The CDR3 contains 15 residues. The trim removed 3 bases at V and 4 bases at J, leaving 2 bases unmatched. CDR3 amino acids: CASSGGLAGYNEQFF. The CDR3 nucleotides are TGTGCCAGCAGCGGGGGACTAGCGGGTTACAATGAGCAGTTCTTC.

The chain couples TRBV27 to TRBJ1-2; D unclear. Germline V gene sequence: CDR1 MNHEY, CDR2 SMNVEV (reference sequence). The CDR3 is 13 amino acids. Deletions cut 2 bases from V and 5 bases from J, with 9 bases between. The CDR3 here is CASSLGSLYGYTF. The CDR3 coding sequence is TGTGCCAGCAGTTTAGGGAGCTTATATGGCTACACCTTC.

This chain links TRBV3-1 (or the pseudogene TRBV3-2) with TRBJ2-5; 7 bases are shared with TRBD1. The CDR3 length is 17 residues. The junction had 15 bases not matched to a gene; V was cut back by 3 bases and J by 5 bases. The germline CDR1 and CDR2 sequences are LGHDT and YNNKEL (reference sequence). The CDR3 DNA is TGTGCCAGCAGCCACATCCCCTCTAAGGGGGCGCGGGAGACCCAGTACTTC. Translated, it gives CASSHIPSKGARETQYF.

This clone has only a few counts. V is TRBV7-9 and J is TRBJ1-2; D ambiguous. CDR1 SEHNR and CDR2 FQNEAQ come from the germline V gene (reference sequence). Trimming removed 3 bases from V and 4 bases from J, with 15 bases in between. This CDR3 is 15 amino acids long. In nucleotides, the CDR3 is TGTGCCAGCAGCTTCGGGTTCGGCGGCCGCTATGGCTACACCTTC. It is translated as CASSFGFGGRYGYTF.

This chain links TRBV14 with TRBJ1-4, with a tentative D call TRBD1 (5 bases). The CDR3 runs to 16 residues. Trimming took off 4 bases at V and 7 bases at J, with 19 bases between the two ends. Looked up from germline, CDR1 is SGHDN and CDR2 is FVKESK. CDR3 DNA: TGTGCCAGCAGCCTTATGGGGCAGGGATTACGTGAAAAACTGTTTTTT. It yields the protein CASSLMGQGLREKLFF.

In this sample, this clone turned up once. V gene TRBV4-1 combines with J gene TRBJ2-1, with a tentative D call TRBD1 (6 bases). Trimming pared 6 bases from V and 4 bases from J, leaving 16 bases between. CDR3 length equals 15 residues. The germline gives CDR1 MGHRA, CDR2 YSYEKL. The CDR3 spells CASRDRGELYNEQFF. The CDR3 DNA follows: TGCGCCAGCAGGGACAGAGGAGAGCTATACAATGAGCAGTTCTTC.

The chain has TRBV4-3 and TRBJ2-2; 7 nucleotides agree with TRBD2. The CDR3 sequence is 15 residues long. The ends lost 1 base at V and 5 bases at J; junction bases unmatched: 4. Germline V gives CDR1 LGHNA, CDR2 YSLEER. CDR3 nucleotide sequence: TGCGCCAGCAGCCAAGTACTAGCGACGACCGGGGAGCTGTTTTTT. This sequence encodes CASSQVLATTGELFF.

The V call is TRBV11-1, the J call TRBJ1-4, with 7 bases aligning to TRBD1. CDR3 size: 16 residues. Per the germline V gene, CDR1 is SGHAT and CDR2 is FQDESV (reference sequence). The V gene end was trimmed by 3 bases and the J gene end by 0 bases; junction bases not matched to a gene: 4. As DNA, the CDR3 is TGTGCCAGCAGCTTGGGGACAGACACAACTAATGAAAAACTGTTTTTT. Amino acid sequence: CASSLGTDTTNEKLFF.